The source of this TCR beta chain is a study of cytomegalovirus exposure and HLA in healthy donors (TCRdb year 2017). With respect to the entire study: A later analysis indicated that the 120 validation repertoires were generated on the platform also employed for the approximately 700 repertoires of the first cohort. The aim of the study was to test whether cataloging public T cell receptors could identify signatures of past pathogen exposure. A separate validation cohort of approximately 120 different subjects was used in addition to the roughly 640-subject first cohort. To predict cytomegalovirus infection status, the study combined high-throughput TCR immunosequencing, statistical association of individual TCRs with disease status, and machine learning. Study-level results and caveats: According to the authors, the approach could potentially be generalized to other disease states and immunological phenotypes. The study gave a list of some 150 TCR beta chains associated with cytomegalovirus. All 120 or so repertoires were used to score co-occurrence in the validation cohort in a later analysis, because that analysis had no HLA typing for the cohort. The classifier was reported to diagnose cytomegalovirus status with high specificity and sensitivity in both the original cohort and the validation cohort. Most TCR sequences were observed very rarely across donors, whereas some public TCRs were present in many individuals. In a later analysis, TCRs clustered in the first cohort were found to also tend to co-occur in the roughly 120 validation repertoires, with approximately 95% of cluster scores above 0. In vitro tests confirmed that three of the cytomegalovirus-associated TCR beta chains recognize cytomegalovirus antigens.

The donors were included in the validation cohort of some 110 subjects, a group kept apart from the roughly 690-subject first cohort. A note on this clone: This clone's antigen is unknown. One base away there is no much larger clone; base qualities are not given.

The protocol used for the library was the immunoSEQ multiplex PCR assay. The authors processed their data as follows. To diagnose cytomegalovirus status from the catalog of TCR beta chain sequences, a statistical classification framework was built. In TCRdb, the immuneACCESS table is reduced to in-frame sequences with V and J assigned. These tables do not hold every clone; where another copy was compared, an unresolved V gene accounts for under half, and the others remain unexplained. V and J calls and clone size are given by that table; D and trimming were obtained from the DNA. The sample has roughly 52,000 clones on record, 93% of them singletons. Roughly 1.7% of the sample belongs to the ten largest clones. Taken from cysteine to phenylalanine, the CDR3 has 17 residues. The kept DNA is CDR3 alone, 51 bases in frame from the first base. The germline V gene yields SGHTA for CDR1 and FQGNSA for CDR2. The junction carries 25 bases between V and J, which are trimmed by 5 bases and 8 bases respectively.

The chain is encoded by TRBV7-2 joined to TRBJ2-1; no D gene can be assigned with confidence. This TCR came from a woman aged 18-35 years in good health and CMV-seropositive. The specimen sequenced was PBMCs. The CDR3: CASSPTDLSRIHDEQFF. The DNA sequence is TGTGCCAGCAGCCCAACCGACTTATCCCGCATACACGATGAGCAGTTCTTC. This CDR3, with the reference TRBV7-2 and TRBJ2-1 proteins standing in past its ends, gives the full variable domain GAGVSQSPSNKVTEKGKDVELRCDPISGHTALYWYRQSLGQGLEFLIYFQGNSAPDKSGLPSDRFSAERTGGSVSTLTIQRTQQEDSAVYLCASSPTDLSRIHDEQFFGPGTRLTVL.